Presented here are 3 T cell receptor beta chains from one specimen sequenced in a study of T cells in Graves' hyperthyroidism and ophthalmopathy. Researchers took RNA transcripts and amplified the TCR beta CDR3 regions from them. When the TCR CDR3 underwent first-round RT-PCR, the HTBI primer set was used. TCRdb reanalysed the multiplex PCR reads using MiXCR and keeps one entry per CDR3 protein. The sample lists about 570,000 distinct CDR3 sequences; 46% were seen once. Input material: peripheral blood or thyroid tissue (not recorded which). These receptors all come from an adult woman with Graves' disease, either hyperthyroidism or ophthalmopathy (not recorded which).

The chain joins TRBV2 to TRBJ1-1; D is undetermined. CDR1 and CDR2 (germline): SNHLY, FYNNEI. V lost 4 bases to trimming and J lost 1 base, with 13 bases between them. This CDR3 is built from 15 residues. CDR3 in amino acids: CASSVLPSGNTEAFF. The CDR3 DNA sequence: TGTGCCAGCAGTGTACTCCCTAGTGGGAACACTGAAGCTTTCTTT.

For this clonotype: The junction differs from germline at one of its ends, possibly a read error. The chain links TRBV7-7 to TRBJ1-1; the D is unclear. CDR3 length equals 19 residues. Germline V gives CDR1 SSHAT, CDR2 FNYEAQ (reference sequence). The CDR3 nucleotides read TGTGCTAGCAGCACGAGACACAAACCCGGCGTGACTTTGTGGACTGAAGCTTTCTTT. It translates to CASSTRHKPGVTLWTEAFF.

Many counts were recorded for this clonotype. This rearrangement joins TRBV10-3 to TRBJ1-2; 10 nucleotides match TRBD1. Per the germline V gene, CDR1 is ENHRY and CDR2 is SYGVKD. J was trimmed by 7 bases and V by 4 bases; bases with no gene match: 9. This CDR3 spans 15 amino acids. The CDR3 protein is CAISGTGQGKRGYTF. The CDR3 coding sequence is TGTGCCATCAGTGGGACGGGACAGGGGAAGCGTGGCTACACCTTC.